One sample yielded the 27 T cell receptor beta chains listed below, sequenced in a study of blood T cells in healthy people across ages. Through a sample-barcoded 5' primer and a J-beta primer mix, a second PCR was run for about 7 to 12 cycles. A single record per CDR3 protein comes from TCRdb applying MiXCR to the 5' RACE reads. The table lists almost 800,000 distinct CDR3 sequences, 58% of them singletons. Sequenced sample: blood. The receptors stem from a man under 40 in good health.

This chain uses TRBV4-1 with TRBJ2-7; the match to TRBD1 covers 7 bases. V lost 3 bases to trimming and J lost 0 bases; unmatched junction nucleotides: 5. Germline V gives CDR1 MGHRA, CDR2 YSYEKL. The CDR3 runs 15 residues. The CDR3 DNA follows: TGCGCCAGCAGCCAGATTGGGACAGACTCCTACGAGCAGTACTTC. Translating it yields CASSQIGTDSYEQYF.

The rearrangement links TRBV10-3 to TRBJ1-2; D remains ambiguous. The germline V and J ends were trimmed by 0 bases and 8 bases, with 4 bases remaining between them. Germline V gene sequence: CDR1 ENHRY, CDR2 SYGVKD. The CDR3 is made up of 11 amino acids. The CDR3 protein is CAISESSGYTF. DNA for the CDR3: TGTGCCATCAGTGAGTCGAGCGGCTACACCTTC.

This clonotype appeared a few times. The rearrangement uses TRBV6-5 and TRBJ2-7; 10 bases agree with TRBD1. This CDR3 contains 15 residues. CDR1 and CDR2 from the germline V gene are MNHEY and SVGAGI. V lost 4 bases, J lost 3 bases, and 6 bases stayed unmatched. The CDR3 region is CASSSRQGAFYEQYF. As DNA, the CDR3 is TGTGCCAGCAGTTCGCGACAGGGGGCTTTCTACGAGCAGTACTTC.

This chain uses TRBV20-1 with TRBJ1-6, with D hard to call. V dropped 3 bases and J dropped 13 bases, with 13 bases sitting between them. Per the germline V gene, CDR1 is DFQATT and CDR2 is SNEGSKA (reference sequence). The CDR3 extends over 12 amino acids. CDR3: CSARVPPAPLHF. The CDR3 coding sequence is TGCAGTGCTAGGGTCCCCCCGGCGCCCCTCCACTTT.

This clonotype was observed a few times. Here the CDR3 reads CAISLAGNTEAFF. Here the CDR3 DNA reads TGTGCCATCAGTCTGGCAGGCAACACTGAAGCTTTCTTT. J is TRBJ1-1 and V is TRBV10-3, with D unresolved. CDR1 is ENHRY, CDR2 SYGVKD, per germline. V shed 5 bases and J shed 2 bases, with 9 bases lying between them. The length of the CDR3 is 13 residues.

The table lists this clonotype with a few counts. This chain links TRBV10-3 with TRBJ2-7; 11 nucleotides agree with TRBD2. Germline V lookup: CDR1 ENHRY, CDR2 SYGVKD. Trimming removed 3 bases from V and 3 bases from J; junction bases left unmatched: 4. The CDR3 extends over 15 amino acids. The CDR3 DNA sequence: TGTGCCATCAGTGACGGGACTAGCGGCTACTACGAGCAGTACTTC. This sequence encodes CAISDGTSGYYEQYF.

The rearrangement joins TRBV27 to TRBJ2-1; 8 positions agree with TRBD2. The CDR3 extends over 15 amino acids. The germline V gene has CDR1 MNHEY and CDR2 SMNVEV (reference sequence). V shed 5 bases, J shed 2 bases, and the junction held 5 bases outside the gene matches. The CDR3 is CASSITSGTYNEQFF. The DNA for the CDR3 is TGTGCCAGCAGTATAACTAGCGGTACCTACAATGAGCAGTTCTTC.

Concerning this clonotype itself: One end of the junction is discordant with germline, which a read error may explain. The rearrangement joins TRBV29-1 to TRBJ2-3; possibly TRBD2 for D (5 bases). CDR3 length equals 13 residues. Germline V gene sequence: CDR1 SQVTM, CDR2 ANQGSEA. DNA of the CDR3: TGCAGCGTTGAGAGGGCTAGCACAGATACGCGGTATTTT. It specifies CSVERASTDTRYF.

This clonotype was seen a few times. The chain couples TRBV18 to TRBJ1-1, with D maybe TRBD1 (6 bases). The CDR3 has 15 residues. V gave up 3 bases and J gave up 2 bases, with 13 bases separating them. Germline V gene sequence: CDR1 KGHSH, CDR2 LQKENI. The CDR3 protein is CASSPEAGENTEAFF. The CDR3 bases are TGTGCCAGCTCACCTGAGGCAGGGGAAAACACTGAAGCTTTCTTT.

This chain uses TRBV27 with TRBJ1-2; the D gene is possibly TRBD1 (5 bases). V shed 1 base and J shed 6 bases, with 15 bases lying between them. CDR3 size: 15 residues. Germline V gene data show CDR1 as MNHEY and CDR2 as SMNVEV (reference sequence). CDR3 amino acids: CASSLLSFGGDGYTF. The CDR3 bases are TGTGCCAGCAGTTTATTAAGTTTCGGGGGGGATGGCTACACCTTC.

This clonotype was picked up many times. J is TRBJ1-2 and V is TRBV28; D not certain. The CDR3 has 11 amino acids. V was trimmed by 6 bases and J by 1 base, leaving 3 bases between them. From germline, CDR1 is MDHEN and CDR2 SYDVKM. The CDR3: CASSINYGYTF. The CDR3, as DNA: TGTGCCAGCAGCATTAACTATGGCTACACCTTC.

The V and J genes are TRBV6-6 and TRBJ1-2; 7 bases match TRBD1. CDR1 MNHNY and CDR2 SVGAGI come from the germline V gene (reference sequence). V was pared by 5 bases and J by 6 bases, with 12 bases of the junction left unmatched. This CDR3 comprises 15 residues. The CDR3 region is CASSDPRDSNDGYTF. DNA for the CDR3: TGTGCCAGCAGTGACCCACGGGACAGTAATGATGGCTACACCTTC.

The sample holds a few counts of this clonotype. This chain joins TRBV30 and TRBJ1-2; the match to TRBD1 covers 9 bases. Germline V gene data show CDR1 as GTSNPN and CDR2 as SVGIG (reference sequence). The length of the CDR3 is 11 residues. With 2 bases clipped from V and 13 bases from J, the junction kept 5 bases outside the gene matches. CDR3 DNA: TGTGCCTGGAGTACCGGGACAGGGCGCACCTTC. Encoded protein: CAWSTGTGRTF.

This clonotype was counted between two and nine times. The V call is TRBV20-1, the J call TRBJ1-4; 7 nucleotides line up with TRBD1. CDR1 is DFQATT, CDR2 SNEGSKA, per germline (reference sequence). The CDR3 spans 15 residues. V was pared by 0 bases and J by 8 bases, with 9 bases of the junction left unmatched. The CDR3 nucleotides read TGCAGTGCTAGAGATCTTGAGACAGGGTTGGAAAAACTGTTTTTT. Its translation is CSARDLETGLEKLFF.

This rearrangement joins TRBV15 to TRBJ2-7, with TRBD2 matching 12 bases. Germline loops: CDR1 LNHNV, CDR2 YYDKDF (reference sequence). The CDR3 length is 16 residues. V lost 4 bases and J lost 1; bases outside the gene matches: 5. CDR3 nucleotide sequence: TGTGCCACCAGCATTTCTAGCGGGAGGGTGTCCTACGAGCAGTACTTC. This codes for CATSISSGRVSYEQYF.

In its sample, this clonotype was seen many times. The chain uses TRBV7-2 and TRBJ2-7; D gene uncertain. The CDR3 is 12 residues long. In germline, CDR1 is SGHTA, CDR2 FQGNSA. V was shortened by 3 bases and J by 3 bases, with 6 bases between the two germline ends. CDR3 amino acids: CASSLVLYEQYF. DNA for the CDR3: TGTGCCAGCAGCTTGGTCCTCTACGAGCAGTACTTC. Filled out from reference TRBV7-2 and TRBJ2-7, the complete variable domain reads GAGVSQSPSNKVTEKGKDVELRCDPISGHTALYWYRQSLGQGLEFLIYFQGNSAPDKSGLPSDRFSAERTGGSVSTLTIQRTQQEDSAVYLCASSLVLYEQYFGPGTRLTVT.

With regard to this clonotype: A much larger clone sits a single nucleotide away, making a read error possible. The chain recombines TRBV4-2 with TRBJ2-5; D gene ambiguous. The CDR3 totals 13 residues. The V end was cut by 0 bases, the J end by 5 bases, with 7 bases between. Per the germline V gene, CDR1 is LGHNA and CDR2 is YNFKEQ. The CDR3 protein is CASSQEVGETQYF. The CDR3 nucleotides are TGTGCCAGCAGCCAAGAAGTGGGGGAGACCCAGTACTTC.

A few counts support this clonotype. The V and J genes are TRBV29-1 and TRBJ2-7; D gene unclear. CDR3 length: 12 residues. V lost 5 bases, J lost 3 bases, and 11 bases lay in between. In germline, CDR1 is SQVTM, CDR2 ANQGSEA. CDR3 amino acids: CSVTSDNYEQYF. In nucleotides, the CDR3 is TGCAGCGTTACCAGCGACAACTACGAGCAGTACTTC.

The chain links TRBV10-3 to TRBJ2-5, with 9 nucleotides matching TRBD2. There are 14 residues in the CDR3. Germline V gene data show CDR1 as ENHRY and CDR2 as SYGVKD. The trim removed 10 bases at V and 0 bases at J, leaving 6 bases unmatched. CDR3 DNA: TGTGCCACAAAAAGCGGGAGGTACCAAGAGACCCAGTACTTC. Translation gives CATKSGRYQETQYF.

The rearrangement uses TRBV6-2 or TRBV6-3 and TRBJ2-3, with 10 bases that match TRBD1. Germline values: CDR1 MNHEY, CDR2 SVGEGT. V gave up 0 bases and J gave up 3 bases; unmatched junction bases: 6. The CDR3 has 17 amino acids. The CDR3 sequence is CASSYSTGQGRTDTQYF. The CDR3 DNA follows: TGTGCCAGCAGTTACTCTACGGGACAGGGGCGAACAGATACGCAGTATTTT.

This clonotype was recorded a few times. J is TRBJ2-4 and V is TRBV20-1; 8 bases are shared with TRBD1. J was trimmed by 7 bases and V by 5 bases; bases with no gene match: 16. CDR1 is DFQATT and CDR2 is SNEGSKA in the germline V gene (reference sequence). The CDR3 loop spans 16 amino acids. The CDR3, as DNA: TGCAGTGCTGTTCGAATACAGGGGGTGGTTGGGAACATTCAGTACTTC. This encodes CSAVRIQGVVGNIQYF.

This clonotype was counted a few times. The chain is built from TRBV7-2 and TRBJ1-5; D may be TRBD1 (6 bases). The CDR3 totals 17 residues. Germline V gene data show CDR1 as SGHTA and CDR2 as FQGNSA. Trimming left V 0 bases short and J 1 base short, with 13 bases between. CDR3: CASSLALTGRSNQPQHF. In DNA, the CDR3 is TGTGCCAGCAGCTTAGCCCTTACAGGGAGGAGCAATCAGCCCCAGCATTTT.

The V call is TRBV20-1, the J call TRBJ2-5; 8 nucleotides line up with TRBD2. Trimming at V came to 8 bases and at J to 3 bases, leaving 11 bases not matched to a gene. Germline lookup yields CDR1 DFQATT and CDR2 SNEGSKA (reference sequence). The CDR3 runs 14 residues. CDR3 protein: CSSGGAYGKETQYF. The CDR3, as DNA: TGCAGTTCCGGGGGGGCCTACGGGAAAGAGACCCAGTACTTC.

This clonotype is a singleton in its sample. Written as DNA, the CDR3 is TGTGCCTGGAGTGTGTGGACTAGCGGTAAAGAGACCCAGTACTTC. This encodes CAWSVWTSGKETQYF. This chain connects TRBV30 to TRBJ2-5; TRBD2 agrees at 10 bases. CDR3 length: 15 residues. V shed 0 bases and J 3 bases; nucleotides not matched to a gene: 4. CDR1 GTSNPN and CDR2 SVGIG come from the germline V gene (reference sequence).

CDR3 amino acids: CASSVTDMNTEAFF. DNA of the CDR3: TGTGCCAGCAGCGTAACGGATATGAACACTGAAGCTTTCTTT. The V call is TRBV9, the J call TRBJ1-1; D is ambiguous. The CDR3 totals 14 residues. Germline-derived CDR1 and CDR2 are SGDLS and YYNGEE. V shed 1 base and J shed 0 bases, with 7 bases lying between them.

The CDR3 loop is CASRLSSASEQYF. The CDR3, as DNA: TGTGCCAGCAGACTATCCAGCGCATCCGAGCAGTACTTC. This rearrangement joins TRBV28 to TRBJ2-4; D gene uncertain. The closer fit of TRBJ2-7 to the DNA end suggests the J call may be wrong. This CDR3 spans 13 amino acids. Per germline, CDR1 MDHEN and CDR2 SYDVKM.

This clonotype was seen a few times. The rearrangement uses TRBV6-1 and TRBJ1-2, with D tentatively TRBD1 (6 bases). The germline CDR1 and CDR2 sequences are MNHNS and SASEGT. The CDR3 runs to 15 residues. Trimming left V 3 bases short and J 0 bases short, with 11 bases between. CDR3 nucleotide sequence: TGTGCCAGCAGTGATCTAGGACAGTCTAACTATGGCTACACCTTC. Encoded protein: CASSDLGQSNYGYTF.